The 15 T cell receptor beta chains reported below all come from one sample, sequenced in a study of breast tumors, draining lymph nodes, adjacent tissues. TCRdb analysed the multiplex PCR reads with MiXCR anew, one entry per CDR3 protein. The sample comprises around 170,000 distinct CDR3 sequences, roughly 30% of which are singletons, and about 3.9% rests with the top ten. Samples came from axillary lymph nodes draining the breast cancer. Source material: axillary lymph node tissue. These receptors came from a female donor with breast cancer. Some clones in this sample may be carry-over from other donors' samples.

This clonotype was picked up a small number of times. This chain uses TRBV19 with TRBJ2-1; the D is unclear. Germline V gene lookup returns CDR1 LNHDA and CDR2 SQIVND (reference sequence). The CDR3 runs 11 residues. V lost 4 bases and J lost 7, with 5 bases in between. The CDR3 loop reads CASSRWNEQFF. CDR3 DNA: TGTGCCAGTAGTAGGTGGAATGAGCAGTTCTTC.

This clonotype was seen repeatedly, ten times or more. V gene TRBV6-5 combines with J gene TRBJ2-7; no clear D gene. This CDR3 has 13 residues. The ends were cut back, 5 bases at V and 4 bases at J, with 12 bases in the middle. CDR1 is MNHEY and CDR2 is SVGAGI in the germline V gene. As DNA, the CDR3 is TGTGCCAGCAGTCGGGCAGGTTGGTACGAGCAGTACTTC. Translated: CASSRAGWYEQYF.

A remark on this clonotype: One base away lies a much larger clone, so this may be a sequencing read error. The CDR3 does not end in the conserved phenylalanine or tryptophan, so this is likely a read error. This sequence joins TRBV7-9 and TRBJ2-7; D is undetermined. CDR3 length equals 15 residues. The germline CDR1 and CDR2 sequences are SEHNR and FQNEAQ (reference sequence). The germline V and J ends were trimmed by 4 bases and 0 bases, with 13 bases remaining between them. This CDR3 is CASSSITGSSYEQYS. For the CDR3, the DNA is TGTGCCAGCAGCTCAATAACCGGGTCCTCCTACGAGCAGTACTCC.

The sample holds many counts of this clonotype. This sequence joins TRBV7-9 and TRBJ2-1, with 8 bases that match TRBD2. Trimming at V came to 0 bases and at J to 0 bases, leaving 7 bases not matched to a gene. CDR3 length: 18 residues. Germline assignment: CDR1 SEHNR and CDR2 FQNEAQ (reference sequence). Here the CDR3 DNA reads TGTGCCAGCAGCTTAGCGAGCGGGGGTACCTTCTCCTACAATGAGCAGTTCTTC. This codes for CASSLASGGTFSYNEQFF.

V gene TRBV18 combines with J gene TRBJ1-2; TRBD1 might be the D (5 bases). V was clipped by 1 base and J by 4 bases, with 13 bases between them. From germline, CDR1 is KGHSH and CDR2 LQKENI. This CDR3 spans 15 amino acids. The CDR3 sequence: CASSPLEGAGYGYTF. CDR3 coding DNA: TGTGCCAGCTCACCACTAGAAGGGGCTGGCTATGGCTACACCTTC.

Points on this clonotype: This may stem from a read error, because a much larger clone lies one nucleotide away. The CDR3 reads CASGLGQGMGYTF. The CDR3 DNA sequence: TGTGCCAGCGGCCTTGGACAGGGTATGGGCTACACCTTC. This chain joins TRBV12-3 or TRBV12-4 and TRBJ1-2; TRBD1 aligns across 8 bases. V gave up 8 bases and J gave up 8 bases; unmatched junction bases: 10. The CDR3 is 13 amino acids.

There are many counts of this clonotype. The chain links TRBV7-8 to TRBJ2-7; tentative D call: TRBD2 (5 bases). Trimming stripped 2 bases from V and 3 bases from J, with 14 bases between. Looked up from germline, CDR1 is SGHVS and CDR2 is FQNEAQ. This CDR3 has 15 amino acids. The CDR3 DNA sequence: TGTGCCAGCAGCTTAATCCACGGGGATATCTACGAGCAGTACTTC. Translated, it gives CASSLIHGDIYEQYF.

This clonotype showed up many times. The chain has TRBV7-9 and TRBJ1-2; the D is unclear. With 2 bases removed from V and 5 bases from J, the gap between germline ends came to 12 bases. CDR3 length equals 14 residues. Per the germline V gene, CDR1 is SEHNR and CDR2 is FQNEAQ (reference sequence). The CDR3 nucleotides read TGTGCCAGCAGCTTAAGCGAGGGATTGTATGGCTACACCTTC. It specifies CASSLSEGLYGYTF.

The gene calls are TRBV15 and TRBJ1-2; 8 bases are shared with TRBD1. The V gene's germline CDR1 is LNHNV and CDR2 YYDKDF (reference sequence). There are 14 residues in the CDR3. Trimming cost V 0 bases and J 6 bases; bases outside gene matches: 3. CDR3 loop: CATSRDQGAHGYTF. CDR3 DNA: TGTGCCACCAGCAGAGATCAGGGGGCTCATGGCTACACCTTC.

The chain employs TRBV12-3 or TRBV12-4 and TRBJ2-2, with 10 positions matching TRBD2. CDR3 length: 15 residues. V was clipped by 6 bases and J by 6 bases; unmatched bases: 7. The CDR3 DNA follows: TGTGCCAGCAGCCCCGTGAGCGGGGGGGCCGGGGAGCTGTTTTTT. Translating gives CASSPVSGGAGELFF.

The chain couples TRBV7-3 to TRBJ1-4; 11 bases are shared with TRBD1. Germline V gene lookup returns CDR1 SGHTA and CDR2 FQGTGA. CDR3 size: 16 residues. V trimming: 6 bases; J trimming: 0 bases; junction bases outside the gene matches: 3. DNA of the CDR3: TGTGCCAGCAGTTGGGACAGGGGGGCAACTAATGAAAAACTGTTTTTT. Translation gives CASSWDRGATNEKLFF.

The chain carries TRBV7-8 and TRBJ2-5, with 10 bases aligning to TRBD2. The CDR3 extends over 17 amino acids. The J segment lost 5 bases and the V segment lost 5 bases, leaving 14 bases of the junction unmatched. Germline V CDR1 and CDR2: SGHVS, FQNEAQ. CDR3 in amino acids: CASSARTSGNTGETQYF. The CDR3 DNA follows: TGTGCCAGCAGCGCGAGGACTAGCGGCAACACCGGGGAGACCCAGTACTTC. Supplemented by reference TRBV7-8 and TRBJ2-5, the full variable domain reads GAGVSQSPRYKVAKRGQDVALRCDPISGHVSLFWYQQALGQGPEFLTYFQNEAQLDKSGLPSDRFFAERPEGSVSTLKIQRTQQEDSAVYLCASSARTSGNTGETQYFGPGTRLLVL.

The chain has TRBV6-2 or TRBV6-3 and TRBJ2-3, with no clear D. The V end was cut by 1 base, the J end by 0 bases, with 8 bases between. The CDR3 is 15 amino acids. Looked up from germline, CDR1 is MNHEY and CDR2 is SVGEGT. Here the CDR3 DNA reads TGTGCCAGCAGTTACTGGCAGGCTAGCACAGATACGCAGTATTTT. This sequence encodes CASSYWQASTDTQYF.

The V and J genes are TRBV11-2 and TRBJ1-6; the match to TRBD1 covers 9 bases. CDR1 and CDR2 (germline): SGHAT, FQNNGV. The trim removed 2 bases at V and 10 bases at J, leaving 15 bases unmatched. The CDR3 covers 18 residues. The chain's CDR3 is CASSLRLRDRASASPLHF. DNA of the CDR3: TGTGCCAGCAGCTTACGCCTGAGGGACAGGGCATCGGCCTCACCCCTCCACTTT.

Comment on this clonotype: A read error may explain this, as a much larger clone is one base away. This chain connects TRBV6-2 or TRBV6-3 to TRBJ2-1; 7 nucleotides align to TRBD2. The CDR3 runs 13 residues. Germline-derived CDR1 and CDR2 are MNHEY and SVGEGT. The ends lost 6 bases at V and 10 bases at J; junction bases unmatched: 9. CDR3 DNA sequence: TGTGCCAGCAGCCTCGGGGGGTACTACGAGCAGTTCTTC. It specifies CASSLGGYYEQFF.